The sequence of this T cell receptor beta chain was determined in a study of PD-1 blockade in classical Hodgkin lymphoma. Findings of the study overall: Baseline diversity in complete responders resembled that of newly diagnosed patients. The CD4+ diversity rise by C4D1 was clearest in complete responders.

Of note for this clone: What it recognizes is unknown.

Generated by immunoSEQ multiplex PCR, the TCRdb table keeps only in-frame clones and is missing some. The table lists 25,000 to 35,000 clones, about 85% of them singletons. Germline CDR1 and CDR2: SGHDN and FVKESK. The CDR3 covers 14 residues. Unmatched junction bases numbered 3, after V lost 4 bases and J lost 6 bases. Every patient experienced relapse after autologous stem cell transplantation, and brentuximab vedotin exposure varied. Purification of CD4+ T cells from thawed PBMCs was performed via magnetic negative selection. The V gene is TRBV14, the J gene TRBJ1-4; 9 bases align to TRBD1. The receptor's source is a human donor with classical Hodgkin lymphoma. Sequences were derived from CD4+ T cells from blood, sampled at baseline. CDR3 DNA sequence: TGTGCCAGCAGCCTGGGACAGGGATATGAAAAACTGTTTTTT. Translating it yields CASSLGQGYEKLFF.